This is a list of T cell receptor beta chains from one sample in a study of blood T cell repertoires in COVID-19. Method: immunoSEQ multiplex PCR; TCRdb's copy keeps in-frame clones and lacks some. Of a few hundred thousand clones listed, over 70% are singletons. The source material was PBMCs or T cells enriched from blood (not recorded which). The origin of the receptors is a woman in her 40s who had been exposed to COVID-19. CDR3s include the opening cysteine and the closing phenylalanine or tryptophan. The D gene is left open where the match is weak. Only some rows state a clone size, as once, few, many or a class for expanded clones.

V	J	size	D	length	CDR3	DNA
TRBV7-3	TRBJ2-1	.	.	15	CASSFGQGSFNEQFF	TGTGCCAGCAGCTTCGGTCAGGGGTCTTTCAATGAGCAGTTCTTC
TRBV19	TRBJ1-5	.	.	15	CASSTQGYSNQPQHF	TGTGCCAGTAGTACCCAGGGATATAGCAATCAGCCCCAGCATTTT
TRBV28	TRBJ1-4	.	.	13	CASSLSSREKLFF	TGTGCCAGCAGTTTAAGTAGCCGGGAAAAACTGTTTTTT
TRBV7-8	TRBJ1-2	.	.	14	CASSLSDSNYGYTF	TGTGCCAGCAGCTTATCTGACAGCAACTATGGCTACACCTTC
TRBV5-1	TRBJ1-5	.	.	15	CASSLSGQGNQPQHF	TGCGCCAGCAGCTTGTCCGGTCAGGGGAATCAGCCCCAGCATTTT
TRBV6-4	TRBJ2-1	.	TRBD2	13	CASSPAGVTEQFF	TGTGCCAGCAGCCCAGCGGGAGTTACTGAGCAGTTCTTC
TRBV5-1	TRBJ2-2	.	TRBD1	16	CASSLEGTGFSGELFF	TGCGCCAGCAGCTTGGAGGGGACAGGGTTTTCCGGGGAGCTGTTTTTT
TRBV5-6	TRBJ1-4	.	TRBD1	16	CASSLTFTGADEKLFF	TGTGCCAGCAGCTTGACCTTCACAGGGGCGGATGAAAAACTGTTTTTT
TRBV7-2	TRBJ2-2	few	.	15	CASSLGVWEAGELFF	TGTGCCAGCAGCTTAGGGGTTTGGGAGGCCGGGGAGCTGTTTTTT
TRBV6-5	TRBJ2-2	.	TRBD2	15	CASSPLAGVTGELFF	TGTGCCAGCAGCCCACTAGCGGGGGTCACCGGGGAGCTGTTTTTT
TRBV9	TRBJ2-3	.	TRBD1	15	CASSAPGQGLDTQYF	TGTGCCAGCAGCGCACCGGGACAGGGCTTAGATACGCAGTATTTT
TRBV6-5	TRBJ1-1	once	.	13	CASSQGGGTEAFF	TGTGCCAGCAGCCAAGGGGGTGGTACTGAAGCTTTCTTT
TRBV28	TRBJ1-2	.	.	14	CASSLWQANYGYTF	TGTGCCAGCAGTTTATGGCAGGCAAACTATGGCTACACCTTC
TRBV3-1/TRBV3-2	TRBJ1-2	.	TRBD1	15	CASSLRQGSGYGYTF	TGTGCCAGCAGCCTCCGACAGGGATCGGGCTATGGCTACACCTTC
TRBV9	TRBJ2-5	.	TRBD2	18	CASSVGGSSGRAVETQYF	TGTGCCAGCAGCGTAGGTGGGTCTAGCGGGAGGGCCGTAGAGACCCAGTACTTC
TRBV12-3/TRBV12-4	TRBJ2-5	.	.	13	CASSFGQRETQYF	TGTGCCAGCAGTTTTGGACAGCGGGAGACCCAGTACTTC
TRBV10-3	TRBJ1-2	once	TRBD1	14	CAISDLGTGGGYTF	TGTGCCATCAGTGATTTGGGGACAGGGGGCGGCTACACCTTC
TRBV9	TRBJ1-1	.	.	16	CASSVGQGQKNTEAFF	TGTGCCAGCAGCGTAGGCCAGGGGCAAAAGAACACTGAAGCTTTCTTT
TRBV6-2/TRBV6-3	TRBJ2-2	once	TRBD1	18	CASSYYTGGSRNTGELFF	TGTGCCAGCAGTTATTATACAGGGGGCTCGAGGAACACCGGGGAGCTGTTTTTT
TRBV29-1	TRBJ2-3	.	.	14	CSVSGRGSKDTQYF	TGCAGCGTCTCAGGTCGGGGTTCCAAGGATACGCAGTATTTT
TRBV4-1	TRBJ1-5	once	.	16	CASSQEKGNGNQPQHF	TGCGCCAGCAGCCAAGAGAAGGGGAACGGCAATCAGCCCCAGCATTTT
TRBV11-2	TRBJ1-1	once	TRBD1	15	CASSSRDRGGTEAFF	TGTGCCAGCAGCTCCCGGGACAGGGGGGGCACTGAAGCTTTCTTT
TRBV7-7	TRBJ1-1	.	.	13	CASSFGLDTEAFF	TGTGCTAGCAGCTTCGGGTTGGACACTGAAGCTTTCTTT
TRBV7-9	TRBJ2-7	once	TRBD1	16	CASSYTPDRSSYEQYF	TGTGCCAGCAGCTATACTCCGGACAGGAGCTCCTACGAGCAGTACTTC
TRBV30	TRBJ1-4	.	TRBD1	15	CAWSVRGQANEKLFF	TGTGCCTGGAGTGTAAGGGGACAGGCTAATGAAAAACTGTTTTTT
TRBV5-1	TRBJ2-5	.	.	14	CASSLVTDQETQYF	TGCGCCAGCAGCTTGGTGACAGACCAAGAGACCCAGTACTTC
TRBV12-3/TRBV12-4	TRBJ2-5	.	.	13	CASSLDAEETQYF	TGTGCCAGCAGTTTAGATGCGGAAGAGACCCAGTACTTC
TRBV10-3	TRBJ1-2	.	.	11	CAISATADYTF	TGTGCCATCTCGGCTACAGCTGACTACACCTTC
TRBV6-1	TRBJ1-5	.	.	12	CASSERPTGGHF	TGTGCCAGCAGTGAACGGCCGACAGGCGGGCATTTT
TRBV19	TRBJ1-4	once	.	14	CASSTGSLGEKLFF	TGTGCCAGTAGTACAGGGTCCCTGGGCGAAAAACTGTTTTTT
TRBV24-1	TRBJ1-5	.	.	14	CATSDIEHYQPQHF	TGTGCCACCAGTGACATCGAACATTATCAGCCCCAGCATTTT
TRBV10-3	TRBJ2-2	.	TRBD2	14	CAISEREDTGELFF	TGTGCCATCAGTGAGCGGGAGGACACCGGGGAGCTGTTTTTT
TRBV7-3	TRBJ2-2	.	TRBD2	16	CASSSGLAGATGELFF	TGTGCCAGCAGCTCGGGACTAGCGGGAGCCACCGGGGAGCTGTTTTTT
TRBV5-4	TRBJ2-1	.	TRBD2	14	CASSPPGTSGEQFF	TGTGCCAGCAGCCCGCCGGGGACTAGCGGTGAGCAGTTCTTC
TRBV28	TRBJ1-1	.	.	13	CASKLGRGTEAFF	TGTGCCAGCAAGCTCGGACGGGGCACTGAAGCTTTCTTT
TRBV5-4	TRBJ1-2	.	.	12	CASSLWGRRATF	TGTGCCAGCAGCTTGTGGGGACGGAGGGCGACCTTC
TRBV11-2	TRBJ1-5	.	.	16	CASSLGSGSGNQPQHF	TGTGCCAGCAGCTTAGGATCCGGGTCGGGCAATCAGCCCCAGCATTTT
TRBV15	TRBJ1-4	.	.	16	CATSRGPQGTNEKLFF	TGTGCCACCAGCAGGGGACCACAGGGTACTAATGAAAAACTGTTTTTT
TRBV18	TRBJ1-4	.	.	14	CASSPLGAVEKLFF	TGTGCCAGCTCACCCTTAGGGGCGGTCGAAAAACTGTTTTTT